A selection of T cell receptor beta chains follows, all from one sample in a study of CD8 T cells in Susac syndrome. From the immunoSEQ multiplex PCR reads, TCRdb called clonotypes with MiXCR, one entry per CDR3 protein. The sample includes 150,000 to 200,000 distinct CDR3 sequences, 94% seen only once; the top ten take roughly 0.12%. Sequencing was performed on CD4+ T cells from PBMCs. These receptors originate from a human donor with Susac syndrome. CDR3s include the opening cysteine and the closing phenylalanine or tryptophan. D genes are given only for firm matches. Where a row states a size, it is once, few, many or the class of an expanded clone; other rows omit it.

j_call | d_call | v_call | clone_size | cdr3_nt | cdr3_aa
TRBJ1-6 | NA | TRBV5-6 | NA | TGTGCCAGCAGCTTCGGACGGCCCAATTCACCCCTCCACTTT | CASSFGRPNSPLHF
TRBJ1-6 | TRBD1 | TRBV4-2 | NA | TGTGCCAGCAGCCGAGGACAGGGGGGCGGTAATTCACCCCTCCACTTT | CASSRGQGGGNSPLHF
TRBJ2-5 | NA | TRBV18 | NA | TGTGCCAGCTCACCTCTCCAAGAGACCCAGTACTTC | CASSPLQETQYF
TRBJ1-6 | NA | TRBV20-1 | NA | TGCAGTGCTAGTAGAGGGACGGATAATTCACCCCTCCACTTT | CSASRGTDNSPLHF
TRBJ2-5 | TRBD2 | TRBV20-1 | NA | TGCAGTGCTCAGACTAGCGGGGTGTCCCTGGAGACCCAGTACTTC | CSAQTSGVSLETQYF
TRBJ1-1 | NA | TRBV12-3/TRBV12-4 | NA | TGTGCCAGCAGCCTCGTCACCGGCCGCGAAGCTTTCTTT | CASSLVTGREAFF
TRBJ2-7 | TRBD1 | TRBV25-1 | NA | TGTGCCAGCAGTGAGGCAGGGGGCGATGGGCTTTACGAGCAGTACTTC | CASSEAGGDGLYEQYF
TRBJ1-2 | NA | TRBV6-6 | NA | TGTGCCATCACACGGGCACCTAACTATGGCTACACCTTC | CAITRAPNYGYTF
TRBJ1-2 | TRBD1 | TRBV7-2 | NA | TGTGCCAGCAGCTTAAGGCCGGGACAGGGGTATGGCTACACCTTC | CASSLRPGQGYGYTF
TRBJ1-2 | NA | TRBV20-1 | NA | TGCAGTGCTAGAGATCTGGGACTGCTAAACTATGGCTACACCTTC | CSARDLGLLNYGYTF
TRBJ1-2 | NA | TRBV18 | NA | TGTGCCAGCTCACCAAGCGGCGACCCCTTGGGCTACACCTTC | CASSPSGDPLGYTF
TRBJ1-3 | NA | TRBV9 | NA | TGTGCCAGCAGCGTAGGTGTGGGGACAACTGGAAACACCATATATTTT | CASSVGVGTTGNTIYF
TRBJ2-1 | NA | TRBV24-1 | NA | TGTGCCACCAGTGATAGCAGAAGGGGTGAGCAGTTCTTC | CATSDSRRGEQFF
TRBJ2-7 | NA | TRBV9 | NA | TGTGCCAGCAGCTCTCACGACTGGGTCCTCGAGCAGTACTTC | CASSSHDWVLEQYF
TRBJ2-5 | NA | TRBV29-1 | NA | TGCAGCGTAAATGGACAGATACAAGAGACCCAGTACTTC | CSVNGQIQETQYF
TRBJ2-3 | NA | TRBV29-1 | NA | TGCAGCGTGCAGGGTTTAACTAGCACAGATACGCAGTATTTT | CSVQGLTSTDTQYF
TRBJ2-1 | TRBD2 | TRBV7-2 | NA | TGTGCCAGCAGCCCAATGGGACTAGCGGACAATGAGCAGTTCTTC | CASSPMGLADNEQFF
TRBJ1-1 | NA | TRBV19 | NA | TGTGCCAGTAGTATAGCCTGGGGGATTGAAGCTTTCTTT | CASSIAWGIEAFF
TRBJ2-2 | TRBD2 | TRBV20-1 | NA | TGCAGTGCTAGTCGCACTAGCGGGGGGGTACGAGGCACCGGGGAGCTGTTTTTT | CSASRTSGGVRGTGELFF
TRBJ1-5 | TRBD1 | TRBV12-3/TRBV12-4 | once | TGTGCCAGCAGTTCAGGACAGGGGGCTTATAGCAATCAGCCCCAGCATTTT | CASSSGQGAYSNQPQHF
TRBJ2-3 | TRBD2 | TRBV20-1 | NA | TGCAGTGCTAGAGACCGGCGGCTAGCGGCGACAGATACGCAGTATTTT | CSARDRRLAATDTQYF
TRBJ1-2 | NA | TRBV5-5 | NA | TGTGCCAGCAGCCTCAGCCAGGGGATACAATATGGCTACACCTTC | CASSLSQGIQYGYTF
TRBJ2-1 | NA | TRBV9 | NA | TGTGCCAGCAGCGTAATCTTCGTTGTAAGAGGGAGTAATGAGCAGTTCTTC | CASSVIFVVRGSNEQFF
TRBJ2-3 | TRBD2 | TRBV7-9 | NA | TGTGCCAGCAGCCCGCGGGGGGGTAACACAGATACGCAGTATTTT | CASSPRGGNTDTQYF
TRBJ1-5 | NA | TRBV12-3/TRBV12-4 | NA | TGTGCCAGCAGTCTACAGGGAGGACAGCCCCAGCATTTT | CASSLQGGQPQHF
TRBJ1-5 | NA | TRBV6-5 | few | TGTGCCAGCCGGCGGGAGGGCCCCAATCAGCCCCAGCATTTT | CASRREGPNQPQHF